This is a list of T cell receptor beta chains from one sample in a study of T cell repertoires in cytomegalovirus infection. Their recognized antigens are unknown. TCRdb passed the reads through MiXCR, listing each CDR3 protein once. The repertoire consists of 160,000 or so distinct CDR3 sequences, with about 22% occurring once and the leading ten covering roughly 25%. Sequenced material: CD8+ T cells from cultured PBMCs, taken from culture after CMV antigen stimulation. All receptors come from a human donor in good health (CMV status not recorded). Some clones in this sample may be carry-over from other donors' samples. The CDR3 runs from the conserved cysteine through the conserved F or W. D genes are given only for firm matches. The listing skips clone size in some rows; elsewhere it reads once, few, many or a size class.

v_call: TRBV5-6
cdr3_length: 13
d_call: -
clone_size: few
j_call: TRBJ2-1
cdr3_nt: TGTGCCAGCAGCCGCGCAGAGGGGTGGGATGAGTTCTTC
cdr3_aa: CASSRAEGWDEFF

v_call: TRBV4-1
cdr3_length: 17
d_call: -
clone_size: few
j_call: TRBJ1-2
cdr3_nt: TGCGCCAGCAGCCAACCCTCAAAACCGGGACACAACTATGGCTACACCTTC
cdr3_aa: CASSQPSKPGHNYGYTF

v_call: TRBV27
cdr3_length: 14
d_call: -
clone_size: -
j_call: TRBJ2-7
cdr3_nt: TGTGCCAGCAGTTTCGGCGGGGCCTCCTACGAGCAGTACTTC
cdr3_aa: CASSFGGASYEQYF

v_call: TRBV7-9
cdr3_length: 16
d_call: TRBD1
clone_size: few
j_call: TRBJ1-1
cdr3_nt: TGTGCCAGCAGCTCAGGGGACACAGGGGTGAACACTGAAGCTTTCTTT
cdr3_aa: CASSSGDTGVNTEAFF

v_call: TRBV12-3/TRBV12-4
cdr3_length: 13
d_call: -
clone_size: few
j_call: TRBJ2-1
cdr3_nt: TGTGCCAGCAGTTTGGGCCGCGCGAATGAGCAGTTCTTC
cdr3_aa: CASSLGRANEQFF

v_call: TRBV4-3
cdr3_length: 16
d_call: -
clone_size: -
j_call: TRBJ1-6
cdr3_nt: TGCGCCAGCAGCCAGACTTGGGGGGCGTCTAATTCACCCCTCCACTTT
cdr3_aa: CASSQTWGASNSPLHF

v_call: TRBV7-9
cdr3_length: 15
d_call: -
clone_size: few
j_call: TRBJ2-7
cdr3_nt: TGTGCCAGCAGCTTAAATTCCGGCAGATCCTACGAGCAGTACTTC
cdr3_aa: CASSLNSGRSYEQYF

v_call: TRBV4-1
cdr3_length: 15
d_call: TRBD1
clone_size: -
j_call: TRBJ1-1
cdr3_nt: TGCGCCAGCAGCCACTCGACAGGGGCGAACACTGAAGCTTTCTTT
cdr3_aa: CASSHSTGANTEAFF

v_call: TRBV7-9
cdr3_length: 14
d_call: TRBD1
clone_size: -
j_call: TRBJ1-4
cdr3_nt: TGTGCCAGCAGCGGGGACAGGGTACGGGAAAAACTGTTTTTT
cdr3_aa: CASSGDRVREKLFF

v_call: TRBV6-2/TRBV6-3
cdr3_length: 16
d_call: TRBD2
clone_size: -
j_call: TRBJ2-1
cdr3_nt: TGTGCCAGCAGTTACTTTGGGACTAGCGAAGTGGCTGAGCAGTTCTTC
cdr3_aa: CASSYFGTSEVAEQFF

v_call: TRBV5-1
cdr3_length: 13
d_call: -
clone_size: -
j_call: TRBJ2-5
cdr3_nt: TGCGCCAGCAGCTGGACGCTCCAAGAGACCCAGTACTTC
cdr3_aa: CASSWTLQETQYF

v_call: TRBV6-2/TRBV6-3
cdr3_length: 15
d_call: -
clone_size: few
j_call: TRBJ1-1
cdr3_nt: TGTGCCAGCAGTTACGGTCCCGACAGGCTGAGGCAAGCTTTCTTT
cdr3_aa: CASSYGPDRLRQAFF

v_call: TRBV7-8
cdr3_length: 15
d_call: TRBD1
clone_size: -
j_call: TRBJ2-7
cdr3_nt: TGTGCCAGCAGCTTGGACAGGGGGAAAAACTACGAGCAGTACTTC
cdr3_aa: CASSLDRGKNYEQYF

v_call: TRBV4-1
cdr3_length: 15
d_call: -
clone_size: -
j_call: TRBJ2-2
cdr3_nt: TGCGCCAGCAGCCAAAGGCCAGGGTACACCGGGGAGCTGTTTTTT
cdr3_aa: CASSQRPGYTGELFF

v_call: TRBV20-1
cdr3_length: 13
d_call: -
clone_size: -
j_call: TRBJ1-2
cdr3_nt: TGCAGTGCCCTCCCTGACGGATCCTATGGCTACACCTTC
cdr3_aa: CSALPDGSYGYTF

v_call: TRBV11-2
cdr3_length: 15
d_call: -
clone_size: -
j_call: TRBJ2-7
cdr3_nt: TGTGCCAGCAGCTTAAAAGCAGGACAAGCCTACGAGCAGTACTTC
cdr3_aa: CASSLKAGQAYEQYF

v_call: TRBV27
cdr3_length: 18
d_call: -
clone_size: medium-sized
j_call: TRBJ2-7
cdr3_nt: TGTGCCAGCAGTTTATTGTTCGGTCAAGCAGAGCCCGGCTACGAGCAGTACTTC
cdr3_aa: CASSLLFGQAEPGYEQYF

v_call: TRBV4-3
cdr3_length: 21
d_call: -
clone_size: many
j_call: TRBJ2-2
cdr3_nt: TGCGCCAGCAGCCAAGATCTCTCCGGGGCACCCACCGATCACTCGACCGGGGAGCTGTTTTTT
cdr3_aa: CASSQDLSGAPTDHSTGELFF

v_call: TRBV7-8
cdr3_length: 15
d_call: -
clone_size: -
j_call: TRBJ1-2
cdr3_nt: TGTGCCAGCAGTCATACTCAGGCAGACAGCTATGGCTACACCTTC
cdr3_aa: CASSHTQADSYGYTF

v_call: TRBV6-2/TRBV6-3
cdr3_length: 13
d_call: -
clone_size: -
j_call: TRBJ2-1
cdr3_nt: TGTGCCAGCAGTTTTAGCTTTTACAATGAGCAGTTCTTC
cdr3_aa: CASSFSFYNEQFF

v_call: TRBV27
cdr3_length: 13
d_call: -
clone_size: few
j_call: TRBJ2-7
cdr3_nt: TGTGCCAGCAGTTACGGGGCGAGTCTTCAGCAGTACTTC
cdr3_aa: CASSYGASLQQYF

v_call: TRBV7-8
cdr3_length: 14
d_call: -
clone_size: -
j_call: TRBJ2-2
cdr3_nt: TGTGCCAGCAGCTTAGAAATTAGCCCCGGGGAGCTGTTTTTT
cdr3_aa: CASSLEISPGELFF

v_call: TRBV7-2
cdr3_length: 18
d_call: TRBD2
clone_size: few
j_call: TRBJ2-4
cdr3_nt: TGTGCCAGCAGCTCAGGGGTCGGGGGGGGACTCGCCAAAAACATTCAGTACTTC
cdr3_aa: CASSSGVGGGLAKNIQYF

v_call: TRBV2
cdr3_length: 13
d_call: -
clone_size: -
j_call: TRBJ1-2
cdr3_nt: TGTGCCAGCAGTGGGCCAGAAAGGGCTGGCTACACCTTC
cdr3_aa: CASSGPERAGYTF

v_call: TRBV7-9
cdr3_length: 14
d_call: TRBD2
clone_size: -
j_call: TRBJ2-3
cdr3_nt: TGTGCCAGCAGCCCGGGGGGGGCCCCAGATACGCAGTATTTT
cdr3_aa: CASSPGGAPDTQYF

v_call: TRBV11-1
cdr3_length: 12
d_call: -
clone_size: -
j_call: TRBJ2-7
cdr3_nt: TGTGCCAGCAGCCCGCCCCACAACGAGCAGTACTTC
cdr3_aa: CASSPPHNEQYF

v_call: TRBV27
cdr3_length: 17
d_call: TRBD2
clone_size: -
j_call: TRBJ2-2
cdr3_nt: TGTGCCAGCAGCCGAGCAAGCGGGGGCGAGAACACCGGGGAGCTGTTTTTT
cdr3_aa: CASSRASGGENTGELFF

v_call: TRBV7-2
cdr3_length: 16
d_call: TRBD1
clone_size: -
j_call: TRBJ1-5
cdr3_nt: TGTGCCAGCAGCTTAGCCGACAGGGGGGGACGTCAGCCCCAGCATTTT
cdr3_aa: CASSLADRGGRQPQHF

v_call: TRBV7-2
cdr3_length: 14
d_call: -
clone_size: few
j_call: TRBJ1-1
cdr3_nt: TGTGCCAGCAGCTTAGCGACGGGGAACACTGAAGCTTTCTTT
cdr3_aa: CASSLATGNTEAFF

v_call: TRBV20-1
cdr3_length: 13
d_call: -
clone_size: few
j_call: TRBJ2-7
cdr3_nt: TGCAGTGCCGCTGGCCCCAACTCCTACGAGCAGTACTTC
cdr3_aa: CSAAGPNSYEQYF

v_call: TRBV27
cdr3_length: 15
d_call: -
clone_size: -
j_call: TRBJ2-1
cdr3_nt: TGTGCCAGCAGTTTAATTCCCGGCAGAGAAAATGAGCAGTTCTTC
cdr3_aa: CASSLIPGRENEQFF

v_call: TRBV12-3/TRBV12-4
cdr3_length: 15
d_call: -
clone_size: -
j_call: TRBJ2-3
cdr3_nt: TGTGCCAGCAGTTTGGTCAGGATAAACACAGATACGCAGTATTTT
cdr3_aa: CASSLVRINTDTQYF

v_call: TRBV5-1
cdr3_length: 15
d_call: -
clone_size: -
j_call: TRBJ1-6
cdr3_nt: TGCGCCAGCAGCTGGTCGGAACCTTATAATTCACCCCTCCACTTT
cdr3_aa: CASSWSEPYNSPLHF

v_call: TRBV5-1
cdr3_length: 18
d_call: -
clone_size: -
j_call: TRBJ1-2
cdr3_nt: TGCGCCAGCAGCCTCACCCGGGACTCTTATAGGGGTCACTATGGCTACACCTTC
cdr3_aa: CASSLTRDSYRGHYGYTF

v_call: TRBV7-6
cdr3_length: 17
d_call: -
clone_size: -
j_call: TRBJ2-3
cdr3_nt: TGTGCCAGCAGCTCGGCCGGGACCGGGCCGAGCACAGATACGCAGTATTTT
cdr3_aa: CASSSAGTGPSTDTQYF

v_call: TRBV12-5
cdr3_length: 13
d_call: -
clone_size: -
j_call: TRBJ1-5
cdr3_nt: TGTGCTAGTGGTTTGGTACTCGATCAGCCCCAGCATTTT
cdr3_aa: CASGLVLDQPQHF